The 9 T cell receptor beta chains in this list originate from one sample, sequenced in a study of cytomegalovirus exposure and HLA in healthy donors. The PCR was carried out with 60 Vbeta primers and 13 Jbeta primers. Produced via immunoSEQ multiplex PCR; TCRdb's table is partial and in-frame only. The table records around 300,000 clones, under 80% of them present only once. Sequenced material: PBMCs. The receptors here all came from a female donor in good health and CMV-seronegative.

The chain links TRBV5-1 to TRBJ1-1, with TRBD1 matching 7 bases. The J segment lost 1 base and the V segment lost 4 bases, leaving 4 bases of the junction unmatched. Germline CDR1 and CDR2: SGHRS and YFSETQ. The CDR3 length is 14 residues. In nucleotides, the CDR3 is TGCGCCAGCAGCCGAGACAGGGAGAACACTGAAGCTTTCTTT. Protein: CASSRDRENTEAFF.

The V and J genes are TRBV4-1 and TRBJ2-7; weak D call: TRBD1 (5 bases). The V end lost 1 base, the J end lost 6 bases, and 13 bases lay between the germline ends. The CDR3 spans 14 residues. Germline CDR1 and CDR2: MGHRA and YSYEKL. In DNA, the CDR3 is TGCGCCAGCAGCCAAGTCCAGGGCTACAGCGAGCAGTACTTC. Its protein is CASSQVQGYSEQYF.

This chain joins TRBV5-1 and TRBJ2-2, with 8 nucleotides matching TRBD2. The ends lost 5 bases at V and 5 bases at J; junction bases unmatched: 5. Per germline, CDR1 SGHRS and CDR2 YFSETQ. CDR3 length: 14 residues. The CDR3 DNA sequence: TGCGCCAGCAGGGGGACTAGTAGGACCGGGGAGCTGTTTTTT. Its translation: CASRGTSRTGELFF.

The rearrangement joins TRBV7-2 to TRBJ2-7; D is perhaps TRBD2 (5 bases). V lost 5 bases and J 3 bases, leaving 23 bases between the germline ends. In germline, CDR1 is SGHTA, CDR2 FQGNSA. The CDR3 totals 17 residues. CDR3 region: CASSPVNPRRADYEQYF. CDR3 nucleotide sequence: TGTGCCAGCAGCCCCGTCAACCCCAGGCGGGCCGACTACGAGCAGTACTTC.

The rearrangement links TRBV5-1 to TRBJ2-1; 7 bases are shared with TRBD1. Trimming took 2 bases from V and 0 from J; bases not matched to a gene: 5. Germline CDR1 reads SGHRS; CDR2 reads YFSETQ. The CDR3 extends over 16 amino acids. This CDR3 reads CASSFEGASSYNEQFF. The CDR3 DNA sequence: TGCGCCAGCAGCTTTGAGGGGGCGAGCTCCTACAATGAGCAGTTCTTC.

The rearrangement links TRBV7-9 to TRBJ2-1, with a possible D match to TRBD1 (5 bases). The V end lost 5 bases, the J end lost 4 bases, and 12 bases lay between the germline ends. The CDR3 runs to 14 residues. Germline CDR1 SEHNR, CDR2 FQNEAQ (reference sequence). This CDR3 is CASSQNQGYNEQFF. In nucleotides, the CDR3 is TGTGCCAGCAGCCAGAACCAGGGATACAATGAGCAGTTCTTC.

The rearrangement uses TRBV7-8 and TRBJ1-1; 10 nucleotides match TRBD1. With V trimmed by 2 bases and J by 0 bases, 6 bases remained unmatched. Per the germline V gene, CDR1 is SGHVS and CDR2 is FQNEAQ. The CDR3 is 17 amino acids. CDR3 nucleotide sequence: TGTGCCAGCAGCTTACCGGGACAGGGGTTTTTGAACACTGAAGCTTTCTTT. It codes for CASSLPGQGFLNTEAFF.

The chain joins TRBV28 to TRBJ2-7, with 7 bases lining up with TRBD1. Germline CDR1 and CDR2: MDHEN and SYDVKM. The CDR3 is 15 residues long. J was trimmed by 0 bases and V by 1 base; bases with no gene match: 3. CDR3 sequence reads: CASSLSRQGSYEQYF. For the CDR3, the DNA is TGTGCCAGCAGTTTATCTCGACAGGGCTCCTACGAGCAGTACTTC.

This sequence joins TRBV4-1 and TRBJ2-2; D perhaps matches TRBD2 (5 bases). Germline V gives CDR1 MGHRA, CDR2 YSYEKL. The CDR3 extends over 17 amino acids. Trimming took off 1 base at V and 4 bases at J, with 16 bases between the two ends. CDR3: CASSQGGTRWGTGELFF. In DNA form, the CDR3 reads TGCGCCAGCAGCCAAGGAGGAACTAGATGGGGCACCGGGGAGCTGTTTTTT.